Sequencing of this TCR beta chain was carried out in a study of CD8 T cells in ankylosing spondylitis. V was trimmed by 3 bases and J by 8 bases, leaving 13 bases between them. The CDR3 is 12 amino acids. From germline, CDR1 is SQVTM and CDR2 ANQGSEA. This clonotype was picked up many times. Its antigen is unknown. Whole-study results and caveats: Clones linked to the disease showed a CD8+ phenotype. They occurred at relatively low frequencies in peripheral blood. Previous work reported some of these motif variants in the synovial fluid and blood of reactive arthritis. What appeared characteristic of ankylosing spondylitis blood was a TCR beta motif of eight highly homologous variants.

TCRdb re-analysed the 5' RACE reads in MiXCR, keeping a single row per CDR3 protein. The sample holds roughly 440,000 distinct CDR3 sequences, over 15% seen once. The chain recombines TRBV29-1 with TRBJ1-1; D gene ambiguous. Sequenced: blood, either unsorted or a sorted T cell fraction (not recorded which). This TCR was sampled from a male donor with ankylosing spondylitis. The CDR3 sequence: CSVDSGRAEAFF. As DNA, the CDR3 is TGCAGCGTTGATTCGGGTAGGGCCGAAGCTTTCTTT.